The next 17 T cell receptor beta chains were all read from a single sample in a study of human T cells and chemical hapten exposure. TCRdb used MiXCR to reprocess the RACE reads, holding one entry per CDR3 protein. Of 35,000 to 50,000 distinct CDR3 sequences in the sample, 3% to 4.5% are singletons; the top ten hold around 6%. Time point indicated: healthy volunteer bleed at 6 weeks. Before extraction, the whole blood was not fractionated, and total RNA was taken from it. Input material: whole blood. The receptors were sampled from a human donor in good health. Some clones in this sample may be carry-over from other donors' samples.

This clonotype was seen ten or more times. V and J are TRBV7-8 and TRBJ2-7; no definite D call. Trimming removed 5 bases from V and 0 bases from J, with 17 bases in between. From germline, CDR1 is SGHVS and CDR2 FQNEAQ. The CDR3 is 16 amino acids. The CDR3: CASSRTPTESSYEQYF. The CDR3 coding sequence is TGTGCCAGCAGCCGGACCCCGACGGAAAGCTCCTACGAGCAGTACTTC.

This clonotype was found many times. The chain recombines TRBV3-1 with TRBJ2-6; D call uncertain. Trimming took off 1 base at V and 0 bases at J, with 7 bases between the two ends. The germline V gene encodes CDR1 LGHDT and CDR2 YNNKEL (reference sequence). The CDR3 extends over 16 amino acids. Here the CDR3 DNA reads TGTGCCAGCAGCCAAGGACCAAACTCTGGGGCCAACGTCCTGACTTTC. It is translated as CASSQGPNSGANVLTF.

The rearrangement uses TRBV7-9 and TRBJ1-1; 11 bases are shared with TRBD1. CDR3 size: 17 residues. The V segment lost 5 bases and the J segment 2 bases; nucleotides outside the gene matches: 10. Germline V gene lookup returns CDR1 SEHNR and CDR2 FQNEAQ (reference sequence). CDR3 bases: TGTGCCAGCAGCCCAGGGGACAGGGGGAATGAAAACACTGAAGCTTTCTTT. Its protein is CASSPGDRGNENTEAFF.

Concerning this clonotype: Given a much more abundant clone one base away, this may be a read error. As the CDR3 is not closed by the conserved phenylalanine or tryptophan, this likely results from a read error. The chain combines TRBV7-2 with TRBJ2-1; 11 positions agree with TRBD2. The germline V gene encodes CDR1 SGHTA and CDR2 FQGNSA. Trimming took 0 bases from V and 6 from J; bases not matched to a gene: 4. The CDR3 consists of 16 residues. The CDR3 DNA follows: TGTGCCAGCAGCTTAGCACCGGGACTAGCGGCCAATGAGCAGTTCTCC. It is translated as CASSLAPGLAANEQFS.

This clonotype has ten or more counts. The V gene is TRBV5-6, the J gene TRBJ2-3; no firm D call. Between the trimmed V and J ends, which lost 4 bases and 6 bases, there was a span of 18 bases. Germline V gene lookup returns CDR1 SGHDT and CDR2 YYEEEE. The CDR3 sequence is 15 residues long. CDR3 residues: CASSLILGLLDTQYF. The CDR3 DNA reads TGTGCCAGCAGCCTCATTCTGGGCTTGCTCGATACGCAGTATTTT.

The chain combines TRBV7-2 with TRBJ2-7, with D possibly matching TRBD1 (6 bases). There are 15 residues in the CDR3. The V end was cut by 4 bases, the J end by 6 bases, with 19 bases between. The germline CDR1 and CDR2 sequences are SGHTA and FQGNSA. Here the CDR3 DNA reads TGTGCCAGCAGCTCGCCAACGACAGGCGTGGGCGAGCAGTACTTC. Translated: CASSSPTTGVGEQYF.

This clonotype was found many times. The chain links TRBV6-2 or TRBV6-3 to TRBJ2-1; 7 bases match TRBD2. With V trimmed by 6 bases and J by 8 bases, 4 bases remained unmatched. Germline assignment: CDR1 MNHEY and CDR2 SVGEGT. The CDR3 length is 12 residues. CDR3 sequence (DNA): TGTGCCAGCAGCCGTCGGGAGGATGAGCAGTTCTTC. It specifies CASSRREDEQFF.

This clonotype was counted between two and nine times. The V gene is TRBV6-6, the J gene TRBJ1-5; a weak D match, TRBD1 (6 bases). Germline V gene sequence: CDR1 MNHNY, CDR2 SVGAGI (reference sequence). Trimming pared 4 bases from V and 0 bases from J, leaving 10 bases between. The CDR3 totals 15 residues. The CDR3 loop reads CASSFQGISNQPQHF. As DNA, the CDR3 is TGTGCCAGCAGTTTTCAGGGGATTAGCAATCAGCCCCAGCATTTT.

This clonotype has ten or more counts. The chain combines TRBV11-2 with TRBJ1-1, with TRBD1 matching 9 bases. Germline trimming cut 5 bases from V and 5 bases from J; bases unmatched to any gene: 9. This CDR3 spans 15 amino acids. The germline V gene encodes CDR1 SGHAT and CDR2 FQNNGV. The CDR3 protein is CASSLRTGEKTEAFF. The CDR3 DNA sequence: TGTGCCAGCAGCCTACGGACAGGGGAGAAAACTGAAGCTTTCTTT.

This clonotype was picked up many times. The chain recombines TRBV7-3 with TRBJ2-5; 11 bases line up with TRBD2. The CDR3 is 17 amino acids. Germline V CDR1 and CDR2: SGHTA, FQGTGA. J was trimmed by 5 bases and V by 5 bases; bases with no gene match: 13. CDR3 amino acids: CASSPDRLAGTGETQYF. As DNA, the CDR3 is TGTGCCAGCAGCCCAGACCGACTAGCGGGAACCGGCGAGACCCAGTACTTC. The variable domain in full, completed from reference TRBV7-3 and TRBJ2-5, reads GAGVSQTPSNKVTEKGKYVELRCDPISGHTALYWYRQSLGQGPEFLIYFQGTGAADDSGLPNDRFFAVRPEGSVSTLKIQRTERGDSAVYLCASSPDRLAGTGETQYFGPGTRLLVL.

This clonotype appeared many times. The chain uses TRBV30 and TRBJ2-1; D is ambiguous. Trimming shortened V by 2 bases and J by 8 bases, and 7 bases separated the two germline ends. From germline, CDR1 is GTSNPN and CDR2 SVGIG (reference sequence). CDR3 length: 11 amino acids. The CDR3 DNA sequence: TGTGCCTGGAGTCTTGTCTATGAGCAGTTCTTC. It translates to CAWSLVYEQFF.

Many counts were recorded for this clonotype. The chain combines TRBV10-3 with TRBJ2-5, with TRBD2 as a possible D gene (5 bases). Germline V gene lookup returns CDR1 ENHRY and CDR2 SYGVKD. The CDR3 loop spans 14 amino acids. Trimming left V 0 bases short and J 7 bases short, with 12 bases between. CDR3 protein: CAISESPSSGTQYF. DNA of the CDR3: TGTGCCATCAGTGAGTCCCCTAGCTCAGGGACCCAGTACTTC.

The chain joins TRBV10-3 to TRBJ1-5, with 9 bases aligning to TRBD1. Germline V CDR1 and CDR2: ENHRY, SYGVKD. The CDR3 extends over 16 amino acids. After removal of 6 bases from V and 0 bases from J, the junction contained 6 bases not matched to a gene. The CDR3 nucleotides read TGTGCCATCAGCATCCGGGACAGGGATAGCAATCAGCCCCAGCATTTT. This codes for CAISIRDRDSNQPQHF.

This clonotype was recorded at least ten times. This sequence joins TRBV29-1 and TRBJ2-3; TRBD2 aligns across 11 bases. The V and J ends lost 1 base and 6 bases, in that order; junction bases with no gene match: 12. This CDR3 is built from 17 residues. Germline lookup yields CDR1 SQVTM and CDR2 ANQGSEA. CDR3 sequence: CSVEGLAGGPLGDTQYF. CDR3 coding DNA: TGCAGCGTTGAAGGGCTAGCGGGAGGTCCCCTAGGGGATACGCAGTATTTT.

This clonotype occurred many times. The junction departs from germline at one end; a sequencing error may be responsible. CDR3 loop: CATSQSALYGYTF. CDR3 nucleotide sequence: TGTGCGACCAGTCAGTCAGCTCTCTATGGCTACACCTTC. The chain carries TRBV24-1 and TRBJ1-2; D gene ambiguous. The CDR3 sequence is 13 residues long. Germline V gene sequence: CDR1 KGHDR, CDR2 SFDVKD.

Ten or more counts support this clonotype. CDR3 nucleotide sequence: TGTGCCAGCAATCAGGGGCGGTTTTCCTCTGGGGCCAACGTCCTGACTTTC. Amino acid sequence: CASNQGRFSSGANVLTF. This chain uses TRBV28 with TRBJ2-6, with D possibly being TRBD1 (6 bases). Deletions cut 7 bases from V and 0 bases from J, with 16 bases between. The CDR3 contains 17 residues. The germline V gene encodes CDR1 MDHEN and CDR2 SYDVKM.

This clonotype was recorded many times. The chain carries TRBV2 and TRBJ1-4; D remains unclear. This CDR3 spans 11 amino acids. Trimming shortened V by 6 bases and J by 12 bases, and 11 bases separated the two germline ends. The germline CDR1 and CDR2 sequences are SNHLY and FYNNEI. The CDR3 protein is CASSEDWQLFF. CDR3 DNA: TGTGCCAGCAGCGAGGACTGGCAACTGTTTTTT.